This T cell receptor beta chain is from a study of blood T cells in healthy people across ages. Across the study: Per two T cells, template switching captured roughly one barcoded beta molecule.

General study results and limits: Underestimates were what the diversity estimates from one million T cells were considered to be.

Donor samples were obtained from healthy Caucasian individuals from Russia, aged roughly 6 to 90. Next came a second PCR, run for about 6 to 12 cycles, which used a sample-barcoded 5' primer along with a J-beta primer mix. All samples yielded 2.5 million or more CDR3-containing paired-end reads. TCRdb re-analysed the 5' RACE reads in MiXCR, keeping a single row per CDR3 protein. The sample lists about 750,000 distinct CDR3 sequences; about 55% were seen once. The CDR3 covers 13 residues. The germline V gene encodes CDR1 MGHDK and CDR2 SYGVNS. Trimming stripped 8 bases from V and 4 bases from J, with 14 bases between. Comments on this clonotype: Antigen unknown.

Sequencing input: blood. The chain combines TRBV25-1 with TRBJ1-2, with D perhaps matching TRBD1 (5 bases). The source of this sequence is a man older than 75 in good health. CDR3 sequence reads: CASGDFMGYGYTF. CDR3 sequence (DNA): TGTGCCAGCGGGGACTTTATGGGCTATGGCTACACCTTC.